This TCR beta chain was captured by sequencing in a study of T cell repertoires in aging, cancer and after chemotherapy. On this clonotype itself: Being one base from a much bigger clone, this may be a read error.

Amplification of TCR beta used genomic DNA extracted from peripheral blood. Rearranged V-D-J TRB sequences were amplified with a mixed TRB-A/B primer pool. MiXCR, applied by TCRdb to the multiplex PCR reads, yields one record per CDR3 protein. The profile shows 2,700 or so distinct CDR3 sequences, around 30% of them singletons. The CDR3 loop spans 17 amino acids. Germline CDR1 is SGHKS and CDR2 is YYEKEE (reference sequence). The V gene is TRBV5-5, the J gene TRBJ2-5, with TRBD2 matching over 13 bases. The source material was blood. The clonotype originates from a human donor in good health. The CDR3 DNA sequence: TGTACCAGCAGCTCCCGGACTAGCGGGAGTGGCTCTAAGACCCAGTACTTC. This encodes CTSSSRTSGSGSKTQYF.